The present entry profiles one TCR beta chain with its context. The data were produced by immunoSEQ multiplex PCR, yet TCRdb's version contains in-frame clones alone and is incomplete. The sample holds under 200,000 clones, around nine tenths seen once. This record belongs to a study of blood T cell repertoires in COVID-19. The CDR3 spans 17 residues. Trimming stripped 6 bases from V and 1 base from J, with 21 bases between. CDR1 and CDR2 from the germline V gene are SNHLY and FYNNEI. The sample comprised peripheral blood. This TCR derives from a young man with active or convalescent COVID-19. V gene TRBV2 combines with J gene TRBJ1-1, with TRBD1 as a possible D gene (6 bases). The CDR3 DNA reads TGTGCCAGCAGCGACCATTCTGGACAGATTACGAACACTGAAGCTTTCTTT. Protein sequence: CASSDHSGQITNTEAFF.